These 2 T cell receptor beta chains share one sample of origin, sequenced in a study of shared clonotypes between healthy human individuals. Using immunoSEQ multiplex PCR, the repertoire was profiled, and TCRdb retains in-frame clones only, with some absent. The data contain 2.3 million or so clones, more than 85% of them singletons. Sequenced: naive CD4+ T cells from PBMCs. Subset in this sample: CD45RA+ positively selected. Receptors were obtained from a man aged 18 to 30 in good health. Some clones in this sample may be carry-over from other donors' samples.

The gene calls are TRBV14 and TRBJ1-3, with D hard to call. CDR1 and CDR2 from the germline V gene are SGHDN and FVKESK. The CDR3 has 17 residues. Trimming pared 4 bases from V and 4 bases from J, leaving 20 bases between. CDR3: CASSPRVALPGGNTIYF. The CDR3 DNA follows: TGTGCCAGCAGCCCAAGGGTGGCACTCCCGGGCGGAAACACCATATATTTT. Using reference TRBV14 and TRBJ1-3 for the parts outside the CDR3, the full variable domain is EAGVTQFPSHSVIEKGQTVTLRCDPISGHDNLYWYRRVMGKEIKFLLHFVKESKQDESGMPNNRFLAERTGGTYSTLKVQPAELEDSGVYFCASSPRVALPGGNTIYFGEGSWLTVV.

V and J are TRBV7-8 and TRBJ2-5; 7 bases line up with TRBD1. The germline gives CDR1 SGHVS, CDR2 FQNEAQ. CDR3 size: 15 residues. V dropped 7 bases and J dropped 5; count of bases not matched to a gene: 13. The CDR3 loop reads CASNVLDRDGETQYF. The DNA for the CDR3 is TGTGCCAGCAACGTCCTCGACAGGGACGGGGAGACCCAGTACTTC.